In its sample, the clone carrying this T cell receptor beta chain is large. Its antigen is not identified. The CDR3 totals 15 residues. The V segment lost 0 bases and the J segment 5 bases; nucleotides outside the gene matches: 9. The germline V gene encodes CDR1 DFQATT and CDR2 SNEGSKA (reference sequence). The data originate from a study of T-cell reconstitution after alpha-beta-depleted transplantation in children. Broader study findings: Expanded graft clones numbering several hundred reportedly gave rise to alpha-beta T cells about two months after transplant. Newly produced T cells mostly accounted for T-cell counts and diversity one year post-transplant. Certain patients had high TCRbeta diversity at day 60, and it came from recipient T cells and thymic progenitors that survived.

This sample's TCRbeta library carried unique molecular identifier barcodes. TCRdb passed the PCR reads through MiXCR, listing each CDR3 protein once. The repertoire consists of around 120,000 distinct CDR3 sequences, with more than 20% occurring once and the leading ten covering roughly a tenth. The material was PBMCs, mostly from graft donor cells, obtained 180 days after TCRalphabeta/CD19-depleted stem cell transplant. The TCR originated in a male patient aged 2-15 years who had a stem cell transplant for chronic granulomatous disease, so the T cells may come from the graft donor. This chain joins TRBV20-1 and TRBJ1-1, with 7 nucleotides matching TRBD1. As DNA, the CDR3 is TGCAGTGCTAGAGATGCAAGGGGGCTGGGTACTGAAGCTTTCTTT. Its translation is CSARDARGLGTEAFF.